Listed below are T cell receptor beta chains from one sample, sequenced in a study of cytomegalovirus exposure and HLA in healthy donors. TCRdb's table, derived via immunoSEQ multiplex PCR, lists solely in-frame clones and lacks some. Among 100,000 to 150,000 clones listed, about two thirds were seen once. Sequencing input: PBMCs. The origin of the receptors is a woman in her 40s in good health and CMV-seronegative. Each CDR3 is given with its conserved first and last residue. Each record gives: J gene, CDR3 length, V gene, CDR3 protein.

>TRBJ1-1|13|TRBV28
CASSLSRGTEAFF
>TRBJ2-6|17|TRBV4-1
CASSLRDRGSGANVLTF
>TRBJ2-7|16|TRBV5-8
CASSPPSGGSSYEQYF
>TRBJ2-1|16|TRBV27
CASSSPTRSSYNEQFF
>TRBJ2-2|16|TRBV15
CATSRERGGGTGELFF
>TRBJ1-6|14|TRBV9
CASSPRTGGSPLHF
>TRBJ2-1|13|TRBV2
CASTGGEYNEQFF
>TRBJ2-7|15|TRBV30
CAWRVDLTGSDEQYF
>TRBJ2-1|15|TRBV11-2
CASSLVGGAYNEQFF
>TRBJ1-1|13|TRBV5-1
CASSSGTGTEAFF
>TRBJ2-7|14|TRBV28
CASSLRPLEGEQYF
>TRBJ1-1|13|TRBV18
CASSRDLNTEAFF
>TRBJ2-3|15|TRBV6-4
CASRKASGSSDTQYF
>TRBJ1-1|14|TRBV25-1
CASLGRGMNTEAFF
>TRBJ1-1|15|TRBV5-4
CASSLEISRSTEAFF
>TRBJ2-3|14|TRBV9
CASSGQGRTDTQYF
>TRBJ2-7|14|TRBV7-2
CASSLGQVTHEQYF
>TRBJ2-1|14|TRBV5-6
CASRPSGGSYEQFF
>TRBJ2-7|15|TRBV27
CASSIQGLGFHEQYF
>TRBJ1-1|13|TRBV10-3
CAISQGQPTEAFF
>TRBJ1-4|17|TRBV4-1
CASRKSRSGQGAEKLFF
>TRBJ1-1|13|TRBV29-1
CSTRQGASTEAFF
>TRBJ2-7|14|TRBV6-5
CASSLAGRLYEQYF
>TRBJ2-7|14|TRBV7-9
CASRSGTGAHEQYF
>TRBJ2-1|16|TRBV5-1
CASTGGGGASFNEQFF
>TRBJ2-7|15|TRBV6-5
CASSYSRDITYEQYF
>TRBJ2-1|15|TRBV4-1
CASSRGEGDGNEQFF
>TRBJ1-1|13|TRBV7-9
CASRPQGDTEAFF
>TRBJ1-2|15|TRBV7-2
CASSLGGGSFHGYTF
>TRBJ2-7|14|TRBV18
CASSTTQGSYEQYF
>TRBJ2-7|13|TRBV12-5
CASGLSQTYEQYF
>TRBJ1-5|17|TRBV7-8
CASSLGPKGALNQPQHF
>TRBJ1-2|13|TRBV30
CAWSSGGVSGYTF
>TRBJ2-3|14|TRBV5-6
CASSLDSRADTQYF
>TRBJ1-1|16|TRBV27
CASSPSQGPLGTEAFF
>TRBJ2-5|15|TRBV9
CASSATDLADETQYF
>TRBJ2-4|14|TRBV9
CASNPGGGQNIQYF
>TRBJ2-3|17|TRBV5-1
CASSSQWLAGSTDTQYF
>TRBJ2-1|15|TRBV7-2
CASSFSGGGHNEQFF